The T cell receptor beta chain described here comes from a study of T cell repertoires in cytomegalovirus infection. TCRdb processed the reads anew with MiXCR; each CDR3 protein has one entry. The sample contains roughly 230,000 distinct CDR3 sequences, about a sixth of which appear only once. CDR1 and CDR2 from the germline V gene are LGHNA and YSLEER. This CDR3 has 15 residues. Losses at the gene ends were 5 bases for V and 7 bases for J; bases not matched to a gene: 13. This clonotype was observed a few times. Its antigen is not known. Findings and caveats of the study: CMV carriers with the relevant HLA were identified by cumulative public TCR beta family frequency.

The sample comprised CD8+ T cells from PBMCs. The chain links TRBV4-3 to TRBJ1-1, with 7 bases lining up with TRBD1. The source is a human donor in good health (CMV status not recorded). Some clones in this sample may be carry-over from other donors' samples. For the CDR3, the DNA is TGCGCCAGCAGCACTCGACAGGGAGGAGCGATTGAAGCTTTCTTT. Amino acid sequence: CASSTRQGGAIEAFF.